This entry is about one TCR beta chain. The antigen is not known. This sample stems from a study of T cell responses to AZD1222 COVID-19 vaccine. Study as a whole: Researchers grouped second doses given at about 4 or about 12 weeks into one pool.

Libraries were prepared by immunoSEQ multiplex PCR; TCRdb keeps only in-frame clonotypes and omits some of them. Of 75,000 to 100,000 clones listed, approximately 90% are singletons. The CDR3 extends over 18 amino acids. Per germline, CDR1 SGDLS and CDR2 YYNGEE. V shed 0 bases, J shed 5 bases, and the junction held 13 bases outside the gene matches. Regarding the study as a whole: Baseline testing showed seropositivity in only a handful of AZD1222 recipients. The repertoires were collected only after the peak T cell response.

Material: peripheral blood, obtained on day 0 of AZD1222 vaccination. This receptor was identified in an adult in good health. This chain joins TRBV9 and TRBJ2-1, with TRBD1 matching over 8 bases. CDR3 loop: CASSVGSGAGTGDNEQFF. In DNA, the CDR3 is TGTGCCAGCAGCGTAGGTTCGGGGGCCGGGACAGGCGACAATGAGCAGTTCTTC. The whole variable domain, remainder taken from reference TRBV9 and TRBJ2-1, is DSGVTQTPKHLITATGQRVTLRCSPRSGDLSVYWYQQSLDQGLQFLIQYYNGEERAKGNILERFSAQQFPDLHSELNLSSLELGDSALYFCASSVGSGAGTGDNEQFFGPGTRLTVL.